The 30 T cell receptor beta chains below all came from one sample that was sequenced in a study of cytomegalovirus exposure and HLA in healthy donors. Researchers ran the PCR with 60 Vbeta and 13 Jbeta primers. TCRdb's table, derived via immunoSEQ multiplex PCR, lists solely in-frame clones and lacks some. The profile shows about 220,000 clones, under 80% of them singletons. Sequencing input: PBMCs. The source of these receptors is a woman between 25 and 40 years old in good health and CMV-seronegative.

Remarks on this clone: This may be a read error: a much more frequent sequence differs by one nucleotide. The CDR3 nucleotides are TGTGCCAGCAGCTTGGGACAGGGGGCGGCCGGGGAGCTGTTTTTT. Translation gives CASSLGQGAAGELFF. The chain combines TRBV5-4 with TRBJ2-2; the match to TRBD1 covers 10 bases. Per the germline V gene, CDR1 is SGHNT and CDR2 is YYREEE (reference sequence). V gave up 0 bases and J gave up 6 bases; unmatched junction bases: 2. The CDR3 is made up of 15 amino acids.

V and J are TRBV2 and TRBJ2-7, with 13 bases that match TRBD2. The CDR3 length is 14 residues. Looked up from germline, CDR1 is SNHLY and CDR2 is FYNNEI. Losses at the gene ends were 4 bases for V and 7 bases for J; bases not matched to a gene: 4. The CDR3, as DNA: TGTGCCAGCAGTGGGACTAGCGGGAGAGGAGAGCAGTACTTC. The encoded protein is CASSGTSGRGEQYF.

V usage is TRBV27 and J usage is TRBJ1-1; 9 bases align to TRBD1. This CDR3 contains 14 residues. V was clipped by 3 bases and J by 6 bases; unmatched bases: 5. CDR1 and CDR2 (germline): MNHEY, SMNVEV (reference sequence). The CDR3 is CASSLGQGISEAFF. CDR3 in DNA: TGTGCCAGCAGTTTGGGACAGGGAATCTCTGAAGCTTTCTTT.

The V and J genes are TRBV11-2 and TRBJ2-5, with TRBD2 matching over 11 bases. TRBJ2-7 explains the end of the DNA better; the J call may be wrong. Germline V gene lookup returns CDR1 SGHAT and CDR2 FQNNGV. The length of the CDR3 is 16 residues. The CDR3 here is CASSLVALAGGGEQYF. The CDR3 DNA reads TGTGCCAGCAGCTTAGTCGCTCTAGCGGGAGGTGGCGAGCAGTACTTC.

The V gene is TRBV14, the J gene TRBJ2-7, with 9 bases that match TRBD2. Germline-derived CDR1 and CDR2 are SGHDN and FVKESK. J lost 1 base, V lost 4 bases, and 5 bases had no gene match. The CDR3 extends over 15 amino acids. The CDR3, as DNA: TGTGCCAGCAGCCCCGGCGGGGGGGCGTCCTACGAGCAGTACTTC. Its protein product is CASSPGGGASYEQYF.

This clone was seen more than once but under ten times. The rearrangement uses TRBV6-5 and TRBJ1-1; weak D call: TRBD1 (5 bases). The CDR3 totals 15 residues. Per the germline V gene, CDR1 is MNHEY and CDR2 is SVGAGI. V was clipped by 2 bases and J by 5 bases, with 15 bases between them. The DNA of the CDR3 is TGTGCCAGCAGTTACGGGGGAGGTACAAGGACTGAAGCTTTCTTT. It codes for CASSYGGGTRTEAFF.

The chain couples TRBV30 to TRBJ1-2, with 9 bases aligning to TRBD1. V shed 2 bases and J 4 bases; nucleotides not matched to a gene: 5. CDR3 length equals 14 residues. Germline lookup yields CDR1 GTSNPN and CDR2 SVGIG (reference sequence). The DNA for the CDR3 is TGTGCCTGGAGTCCGGGACAGGGTTTCTATGGCTACACCTTC. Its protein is CAWSPGQGFYGYTF. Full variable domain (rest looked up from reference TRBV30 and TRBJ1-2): SQTIHQWPATLVQPVGSPLSLECTVEGTSNPNLYWYRQAAGRGLQLLFYSVGIGQISSEVPQNLSASRPQDRQFILSSKKLLLSDSGFYLCAWSPGQGFYGYTFGSGTRLTVV.

The CDR3 DNA sequence: TGTGCCAGCAGCCTCGGACAGTACACTGAAGCTTTCTTT. Protein: CASSLGQYTEAFF. The chain carries TRBV5-6 and TRBJ1-1; D is possibly TRBD1 (6 bases). CDR3 length equals 13 residues. Trimming shortened V by 4 bases and J by 3 bases, and 10 bases separated the two germline ends. The germline V gene encodes CDR1 SGHDT and CDR2 YYEEEE.

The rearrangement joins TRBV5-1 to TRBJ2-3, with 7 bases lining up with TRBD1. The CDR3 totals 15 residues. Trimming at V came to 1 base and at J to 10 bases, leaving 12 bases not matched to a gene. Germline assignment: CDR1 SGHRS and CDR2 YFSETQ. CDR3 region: CASSLQGEHVTAQYF. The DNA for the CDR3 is TGCGCCAGCAGCTTGCAGGGGGAACACGTCACCGCGCAGTATTTT.

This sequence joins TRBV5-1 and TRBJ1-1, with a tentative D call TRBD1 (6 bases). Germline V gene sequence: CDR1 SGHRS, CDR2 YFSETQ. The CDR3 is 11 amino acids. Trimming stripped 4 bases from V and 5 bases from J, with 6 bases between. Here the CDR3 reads CASSQGTEAFF. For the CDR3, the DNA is TGCGCCAGCAGCCAGGGGACTGAAGCTTTCTTT. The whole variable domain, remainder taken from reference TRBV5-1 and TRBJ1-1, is KAGVTQTPRYLIKTRGQQVTLSCSPISGHRSVSWYQQTPGQGLQFLFEYFSETQRNKGNFPGRFSGRQFSNSRSEMNVSTLELGDSALYLCASSQGTEAFFGQGTRLTVV.

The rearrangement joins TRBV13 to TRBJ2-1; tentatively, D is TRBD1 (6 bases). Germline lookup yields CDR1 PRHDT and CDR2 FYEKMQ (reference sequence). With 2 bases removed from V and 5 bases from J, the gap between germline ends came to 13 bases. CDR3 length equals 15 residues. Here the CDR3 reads CASSLLAGVHNEQFF. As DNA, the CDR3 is TGTGCCAGCAGCTTATTGGCAGGGGTGCACAATGAGCAGTTCTTC.

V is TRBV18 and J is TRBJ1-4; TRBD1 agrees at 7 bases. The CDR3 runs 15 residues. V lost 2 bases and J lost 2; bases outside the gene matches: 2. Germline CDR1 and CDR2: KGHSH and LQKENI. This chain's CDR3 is CASSPDRATNEKLFF. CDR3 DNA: TGTGCCAGCTCACCAGACAGGGCCACTAATGAAAAACTGTTTTTT.

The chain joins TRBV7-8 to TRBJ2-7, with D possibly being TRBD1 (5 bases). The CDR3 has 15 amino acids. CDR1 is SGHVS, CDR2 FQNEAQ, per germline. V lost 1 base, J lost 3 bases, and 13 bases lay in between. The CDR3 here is CASSLGPGNFYEQYF. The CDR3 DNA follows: TGTGCCAGCAGCTTAGGTCCAGGGAATTTCTACGAGCAGTACTTC.

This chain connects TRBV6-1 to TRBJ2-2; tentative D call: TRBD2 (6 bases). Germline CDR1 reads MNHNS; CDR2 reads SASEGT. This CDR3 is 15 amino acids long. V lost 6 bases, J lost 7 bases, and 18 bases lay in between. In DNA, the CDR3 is TGTGCCAGCAGACCGGGACCTCCCGGGGGCGGGGAGCTGTTTTTT. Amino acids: CASRPGPPGGGELFF.

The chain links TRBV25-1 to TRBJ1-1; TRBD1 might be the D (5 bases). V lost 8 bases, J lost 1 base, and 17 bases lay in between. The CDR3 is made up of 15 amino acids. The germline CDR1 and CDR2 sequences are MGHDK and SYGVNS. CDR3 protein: CASLGGEMRNTEAFF. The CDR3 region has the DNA TGTGCCAGCCTGGGGGGGGAGATGAGGAACACTGAAGCTTTCTTT.

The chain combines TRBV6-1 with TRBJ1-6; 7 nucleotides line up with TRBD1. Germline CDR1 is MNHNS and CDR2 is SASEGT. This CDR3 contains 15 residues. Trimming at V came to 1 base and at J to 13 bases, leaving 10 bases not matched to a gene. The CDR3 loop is CASSEVGRGVYPLHF. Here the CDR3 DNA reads TGTGCCAGCAGTGAAGTGGGCAGGGGGGTTTACCCCCTCCACTTT.

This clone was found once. In DNA, the CDR3 is TGTGCCAGTAGTCCACATATTGACGCGGGGACTAGCGGTTACAATGAGCAGTTCTTC. This sequence encodes CASSPHIDAGTSGYNEQFF. The chain combines TRBV19 with TRBJ2-1; TRBD2 agrees at 11 bases. The CDR3 covers 19 residues. Germline CDR1 reads LNHDA; CDR2 reads SQIVND (reference sequence). The V and J ends lost 5 bases and 4 bases, in that order; junction bases with no gene match: 16. Filled out from reference TRBV19 and TRBJ2-1, the complete variable domain reads DGGITQSPKYLFRKEGQNVTLSCEQNLNHDAMYWYRQDPGQGLRLIYYSQIVNDFQKGDIAEGYSVSREKKESFPLTVTSAQKNPTAFYLCASSPHIDAGTSGYNEQFFGPGTRLTVL.

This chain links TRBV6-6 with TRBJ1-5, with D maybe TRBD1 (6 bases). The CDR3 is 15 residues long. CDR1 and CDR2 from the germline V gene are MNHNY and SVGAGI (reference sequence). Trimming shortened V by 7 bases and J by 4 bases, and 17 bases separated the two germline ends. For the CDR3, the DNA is TGTGCCAGCAAGGTGTGGGCAGGGGCTAATCAGCCCCAGCATTTT. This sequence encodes CASKVWAGANQPQHF.

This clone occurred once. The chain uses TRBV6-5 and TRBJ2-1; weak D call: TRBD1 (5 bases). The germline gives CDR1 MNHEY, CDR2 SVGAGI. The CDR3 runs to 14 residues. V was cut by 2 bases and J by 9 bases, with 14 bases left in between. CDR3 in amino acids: CASSYANQGSEQFF. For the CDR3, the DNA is TGTGCCAGCAGTTACGCAAACCAGGGATCTGAGCAGTTCTTC.

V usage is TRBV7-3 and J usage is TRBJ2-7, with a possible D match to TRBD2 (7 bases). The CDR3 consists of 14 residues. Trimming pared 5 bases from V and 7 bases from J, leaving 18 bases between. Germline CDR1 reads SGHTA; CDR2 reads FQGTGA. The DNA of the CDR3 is TGTGCCAGCAGCCCCGGGGGGCAGGGGAGGGAGCAGTACTTC. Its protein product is CASSPGGQGREQYF.

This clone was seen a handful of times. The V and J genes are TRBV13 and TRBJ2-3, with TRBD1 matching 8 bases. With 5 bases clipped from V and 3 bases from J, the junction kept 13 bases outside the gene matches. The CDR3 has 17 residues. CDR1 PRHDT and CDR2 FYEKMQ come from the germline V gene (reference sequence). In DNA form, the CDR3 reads TGTGCCAGCAGCACAAGGCAGGGGGCGAAAGGGACAGATACGCAGTATTTT. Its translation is CASSTRQGAKGTDTQYF.

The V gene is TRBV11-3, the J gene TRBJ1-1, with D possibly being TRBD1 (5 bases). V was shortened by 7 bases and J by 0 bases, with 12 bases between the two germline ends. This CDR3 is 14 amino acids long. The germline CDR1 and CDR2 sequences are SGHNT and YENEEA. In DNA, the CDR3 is TGTGCCAGCAACCGCGGGGGGGTGAACACTGAAGCTTTCTTT. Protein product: CASNRGGVNTEAFF.

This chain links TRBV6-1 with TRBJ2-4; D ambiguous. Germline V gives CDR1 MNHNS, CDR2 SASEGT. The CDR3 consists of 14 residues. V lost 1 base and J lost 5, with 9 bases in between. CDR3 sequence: CASSEVLWQNIQYF. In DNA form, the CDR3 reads TGTGCCAGCAGTGAAGTCCTGTGGCAAAACATTCAGTACTTC.

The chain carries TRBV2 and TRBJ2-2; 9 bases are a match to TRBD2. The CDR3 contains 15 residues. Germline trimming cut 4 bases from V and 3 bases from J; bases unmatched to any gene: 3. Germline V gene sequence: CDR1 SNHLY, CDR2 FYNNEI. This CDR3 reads CASSARLADTGELFF. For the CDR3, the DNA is TGTGCCAGCAGTGCCCGACTAGCGGACACCGGGGAGCTGTTTTTT.

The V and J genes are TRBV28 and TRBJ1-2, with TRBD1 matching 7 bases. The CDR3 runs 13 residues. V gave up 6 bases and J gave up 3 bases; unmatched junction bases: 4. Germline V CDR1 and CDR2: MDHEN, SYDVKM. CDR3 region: CASRIGTDYGYTF. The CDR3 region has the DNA TGTGCCAGCAGGATAGGGACAGACTATGGCTACACCTTC.

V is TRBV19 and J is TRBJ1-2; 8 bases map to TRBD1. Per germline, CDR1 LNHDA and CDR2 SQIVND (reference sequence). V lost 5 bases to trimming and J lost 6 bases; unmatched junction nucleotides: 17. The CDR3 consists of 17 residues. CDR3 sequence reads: CASSGQDRQGYYDGYTF. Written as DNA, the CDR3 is TGTGCCAGTAGTGGTCAGGATCGACAGGGGTACTACGATGGCTACACCTTC.

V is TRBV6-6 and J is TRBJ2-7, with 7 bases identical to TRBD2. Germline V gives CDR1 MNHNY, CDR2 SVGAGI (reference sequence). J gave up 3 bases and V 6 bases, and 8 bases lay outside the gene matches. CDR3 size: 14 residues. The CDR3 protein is CASRLGLQSYEQYF. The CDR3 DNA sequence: TGTGCCAGCAGATTGGGACTACAGAGCTACGAGCAGTACTTC.

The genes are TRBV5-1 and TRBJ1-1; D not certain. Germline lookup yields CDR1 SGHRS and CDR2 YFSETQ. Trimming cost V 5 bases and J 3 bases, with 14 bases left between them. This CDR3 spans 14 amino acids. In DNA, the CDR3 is TGCGCCAGCAGTCCGCGGGCCGCGGACACTGAAGCTTTCTTT. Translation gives CASSPRAADTEAFF.

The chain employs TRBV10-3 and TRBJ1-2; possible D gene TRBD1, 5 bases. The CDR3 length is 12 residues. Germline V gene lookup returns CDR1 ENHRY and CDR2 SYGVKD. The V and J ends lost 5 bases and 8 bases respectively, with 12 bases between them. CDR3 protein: CAISPGREGYTF. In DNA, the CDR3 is TGTGCCATCAGTCCGGGCAGGGAAGGCTACACCTTC.

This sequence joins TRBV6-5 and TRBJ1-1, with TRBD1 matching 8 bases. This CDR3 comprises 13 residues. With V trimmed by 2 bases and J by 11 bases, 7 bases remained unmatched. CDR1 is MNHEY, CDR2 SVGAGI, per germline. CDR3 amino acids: CASSYPTGGLAFF. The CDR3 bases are TGTGCCAGCAGTTACCCCACAGGGGGTCTGGCTTTCTTT.